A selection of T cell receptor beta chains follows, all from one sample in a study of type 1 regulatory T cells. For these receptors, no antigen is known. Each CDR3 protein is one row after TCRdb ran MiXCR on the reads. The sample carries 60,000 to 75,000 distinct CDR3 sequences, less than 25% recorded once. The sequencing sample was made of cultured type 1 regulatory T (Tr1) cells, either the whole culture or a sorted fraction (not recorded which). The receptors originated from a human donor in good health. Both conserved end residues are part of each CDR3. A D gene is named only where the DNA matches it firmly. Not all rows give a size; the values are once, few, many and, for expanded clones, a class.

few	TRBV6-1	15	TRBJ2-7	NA	TGTGCCAGCAGGATACGAGGGGGAAATTCCTACGAGCAGTACTTC	CASRIRGGNSYEQYF
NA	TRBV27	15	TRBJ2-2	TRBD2	TGTGCCAGCAGTTCTAGCGGGCGTAACACCGGGGAGCTGTTTTTT	CASSSSGRNTGELFF
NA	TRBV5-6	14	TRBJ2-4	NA	TGTGCCAGCAGCTTGGCGGAAGCCAAAAACATTCAGTACTTC	CASSLAEAKNIQYF
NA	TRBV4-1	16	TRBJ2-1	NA	TGCGCCAGCAGCCGCCCCCAAACCAGCTCCTACAATGAGCAGTTCTTC	CASSRPQTSSYNEQFF
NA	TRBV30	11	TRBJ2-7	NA	TGTGCCTGGGGGCTAAACTACGAGCAGTACTTC	CAWGLNYEQYF
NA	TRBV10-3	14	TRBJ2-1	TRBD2	TGTGCCACGGGGGGGGACCCCTCCTACAATGAGCAGTTCTTC	CATGGDPSYNEQFF
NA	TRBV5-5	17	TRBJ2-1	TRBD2	TGTGCCAGCAGCTGGACCGGAGGGACTAGTGCCTACAATGAGCAGTTCTTC	CASSWTGGTSAYNEQFF
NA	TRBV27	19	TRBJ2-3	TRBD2	TGTGCCAGCAGTCCCCAGACTAGCGGGAGCCACTCCACTAGGGGTACGCAGTATTTT	CASSPQTSGSHSTRGTQYF
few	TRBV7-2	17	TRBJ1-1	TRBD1	TGTGCCAGCAGCTCGACAGGGCGGGTCAGACTGAACACTGAAGCTTTCTTT	CASSSTGRVRLNTEAFF
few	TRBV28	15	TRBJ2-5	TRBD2	TGTGCCAGCAGTTTCCACGGGACTAGCGGTGAGACCCAGTACTTC	CASSFHGTSGETQYF
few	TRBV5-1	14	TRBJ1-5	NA	TGCGCCAGCAGCTGGACGACAGGAAATCAGCCCCAGCATTTT	CASSWTTGNQPQHF
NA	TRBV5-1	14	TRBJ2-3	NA	TGCGCCAGCAGCTATCCGCAGGTTGAAGATACGCAGTATTTT	CASSYPQVEDTQYF
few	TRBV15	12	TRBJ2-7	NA	TGTGCCACCAGCGGTTACGGGACACGCAAGTACTTC	CATSGYGTRKYF
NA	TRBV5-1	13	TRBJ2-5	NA	TGCGCCAGCAGCTTTGGACAGCGAGAGACCCAGTACTTC	CASSFGQRETQYF
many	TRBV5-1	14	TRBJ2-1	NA	TGCGCCAGCAGCTCAACAGTTGGGGCTAATGAGCAGTTCTTC	CASSSTVGANEQFF
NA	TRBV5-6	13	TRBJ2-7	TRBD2	TGTGCCAGCCATTTGCGGGGGGTGAACGAGCAGTACTTC	CASHLRGVNEQYF
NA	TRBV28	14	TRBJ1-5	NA	TGTGCCAGCAGTTCCTCCAGCGGGGGTCAGCCCCAGCATTTT	CASSSSSGGQPQHF
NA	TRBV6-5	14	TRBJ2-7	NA	TGTGCCAGCAGTCTCCTACAGGGTACCTACGAGCAGTACTTC	CASSLLQGTYEQYF
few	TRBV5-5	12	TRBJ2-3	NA	TGTGCCAGCAGCTTCAGTACAGATACGCAGTATTTT	CASSFSTDTQYF
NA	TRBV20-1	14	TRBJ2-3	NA	TGCAGTGCTAGACGGTTCGCCCGCACAGATACGCAGTATTTT	CSARRFARTDTQYF
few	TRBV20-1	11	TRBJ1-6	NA	TGCAGTGCAATACGGGGTTCACCCCTCCACTTT	CSAIRGSPLHF
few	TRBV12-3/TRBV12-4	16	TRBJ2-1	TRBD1	TGTGCCAGCAGTTTACTAGGGACAGTGGGAAACAATGAGCAGTTCTTC	CASSLLGTVGNNEQFF
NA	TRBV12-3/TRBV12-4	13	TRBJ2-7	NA	TGTGCCAGCAGTTTGCATGATACCTACGAGCAGTACTTC	CASSLHDTYEQYF
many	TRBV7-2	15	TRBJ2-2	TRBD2	TGTGCCAGCAGCCATAGCGGGAGAGAGACCGGGGAGCTGTTTTTT	CASSHSGRETGELFF
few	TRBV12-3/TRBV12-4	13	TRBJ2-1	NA	TGTGCCAGCAGTTCCGCTGGGATGAATGAGCAGTTCTTC	CASSSAGMNEQFF
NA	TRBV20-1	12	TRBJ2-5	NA	TGCAGTGCTACCCCCAGCCCACGGACCCAGTACTTC	CSATPSPRTQYF
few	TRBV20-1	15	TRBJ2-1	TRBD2	TGCAGTGCTGTTGGGACTAGCGGGAGGTACAATGAGCAGTTCTTC	CSAVGTSGRYNEQFF
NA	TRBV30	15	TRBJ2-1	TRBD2	TGTGCCTGGAGTCCACTGGGACTAGTACGCAATGAGCAGTTCTTC	CAWSPLGLVRNEQFF
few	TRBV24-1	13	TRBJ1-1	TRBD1	TGTGCCACCAGTGACACTCTCAGGGGGGAGGCTTTCTTT	CATSDTLRGEAFF
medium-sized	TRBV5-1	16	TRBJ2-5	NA	TGCGCCAGCCAGAACGGGCCAGCGGATTTCCAAGAGACCCAGTACTTC	CASQNGPADFQETQYF
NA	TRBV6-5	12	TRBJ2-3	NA	TGTGCCAGCAGCCGCGCCCCGGATACGCAGTATTTT	CASSRAPDTQYF
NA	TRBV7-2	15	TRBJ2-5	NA	TGTGCCAGCAGCTTAGTGGGGAGGATGGGGGAGACCCAGTACTTC	CASSLVGRMGETQYF
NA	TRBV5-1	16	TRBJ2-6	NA	TGCGCCAGCAGCTTGGTTGGCAGGGAGAGGGCCAACGTCCTGACTTTC	CASSLVGRERANVLTF
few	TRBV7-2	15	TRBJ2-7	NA	TGTGCCAGCAGCTTAGGTGGCAGGCTAGGGTACGAGCAGTACTTC	CASSLGGRLGYEQYF
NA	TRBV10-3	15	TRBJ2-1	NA	TGTGCCATCAGGGATACAGTGGGCGGTTACAATGAGCAGTTCTTC	CAIRDTVGGYNEQFF
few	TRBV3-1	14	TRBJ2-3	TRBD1	TGTGCCAGCAGCCAACAGGGGGCGGGAGATACGCAGTATTTT	CASSQQGAGDTQYF